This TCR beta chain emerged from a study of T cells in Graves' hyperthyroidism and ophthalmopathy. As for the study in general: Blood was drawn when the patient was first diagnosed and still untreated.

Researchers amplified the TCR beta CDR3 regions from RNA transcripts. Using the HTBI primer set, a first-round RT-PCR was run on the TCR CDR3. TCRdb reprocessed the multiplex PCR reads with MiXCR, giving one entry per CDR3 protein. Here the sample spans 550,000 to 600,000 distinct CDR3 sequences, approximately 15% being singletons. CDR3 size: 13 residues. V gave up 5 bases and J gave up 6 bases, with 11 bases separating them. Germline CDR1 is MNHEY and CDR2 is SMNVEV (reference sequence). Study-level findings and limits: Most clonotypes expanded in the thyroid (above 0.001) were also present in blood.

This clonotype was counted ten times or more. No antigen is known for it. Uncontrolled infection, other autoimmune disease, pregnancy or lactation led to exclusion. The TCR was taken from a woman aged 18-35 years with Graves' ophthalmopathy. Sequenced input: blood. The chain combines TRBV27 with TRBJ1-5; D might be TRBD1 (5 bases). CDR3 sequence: CASSAPGGQPQHF. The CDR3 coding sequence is TGTGCCAGCAGTGCCCCTGGGGGTCAGCCCCAGCATTTT.